This TCR beta chain was observed in a study of shared T cell receptors in the human thymus (dated by TCRdb to the early 2020s). Concerning the study at large: The study examined how self-reactive, shared T-cell receptor alpha chains are generated in the human thymus.

A remark on this clone: Its recognized antigen is unknown. Per-base qualities were not stored, and no clone one base away is much larger.

V drops 5 bases and J drops 1 base, leaving 14 bases in between. Looking up the germline V gene yields CDR1 SGHTA and CDR2 FQGNSA. Including the terminal cysteine and phenylalanine, the CDR3 comprises 15 residues. The CDR3 DNA has 45 bases and is translated from base 1. The library relied on the immunoSEQ multiplex PCR assay. The clones in this table, taken by TCRdb from immuneACCESS, are in-frame only. Not every clone is retained; where verified, under half of the shortfall comes from an unresolved V gene, and the cause of the rest is unknown. This sample has about 380,000 clones in its table, and about 95% of those were observed once. Roughly 0.02% of the sample belongs to the ten largest clones.

The sequence was collected from a human donor. The sequence is built from TRBV7-2 and TRBJ1-1, with no reliable assignment of the D segment. Sequencing used thymocytes. The CDR3 has the sequence CASSERRVENTEAFF. The nucleotides read TGTGCCAGCAGCGAACGGCGAGTGGAGAACACTGAAGCTTTCTTT.